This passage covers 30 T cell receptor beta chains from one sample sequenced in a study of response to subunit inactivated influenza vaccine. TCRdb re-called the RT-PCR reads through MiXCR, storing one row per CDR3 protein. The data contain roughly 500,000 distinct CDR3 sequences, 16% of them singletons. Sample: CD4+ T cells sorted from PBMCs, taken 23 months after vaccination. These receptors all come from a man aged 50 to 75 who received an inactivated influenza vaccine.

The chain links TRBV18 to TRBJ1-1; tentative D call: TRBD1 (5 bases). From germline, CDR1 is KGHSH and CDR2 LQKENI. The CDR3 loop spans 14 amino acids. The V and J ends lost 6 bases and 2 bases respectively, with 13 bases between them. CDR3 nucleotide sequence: TGTGCCAGCTCTCCAAGGGACCAAAACACTGAAGCTTTCTTT. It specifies CASSPRDQNTEAFF.

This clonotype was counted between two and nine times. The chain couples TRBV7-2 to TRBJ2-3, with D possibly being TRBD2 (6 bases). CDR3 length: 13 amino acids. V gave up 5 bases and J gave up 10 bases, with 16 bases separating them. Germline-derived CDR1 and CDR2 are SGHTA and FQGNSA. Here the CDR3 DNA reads TGTGCCAGCAGCCCCCCGACTAGGGAGGCGCAGTATTTT. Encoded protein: CASSPPTREAQYF.

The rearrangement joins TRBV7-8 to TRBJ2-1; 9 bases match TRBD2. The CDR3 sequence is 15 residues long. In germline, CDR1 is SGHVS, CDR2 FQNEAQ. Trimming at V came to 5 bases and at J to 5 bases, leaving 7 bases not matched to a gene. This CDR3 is CASSQLAGAHNEQFF. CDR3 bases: TGTGCCAGCAGCCAATTAGCGGGAGCGCACAATGAGCAGTTCTTC.

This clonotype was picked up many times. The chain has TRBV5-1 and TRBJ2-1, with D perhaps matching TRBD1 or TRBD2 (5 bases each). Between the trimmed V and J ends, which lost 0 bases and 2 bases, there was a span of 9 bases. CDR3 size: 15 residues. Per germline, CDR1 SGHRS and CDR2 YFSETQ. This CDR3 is CASSLAGSPYNEQFF. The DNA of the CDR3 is TGCGCCAGCAGCTTGGCAGGGAGCCCCTACAATGAGCAGTTCTTC.

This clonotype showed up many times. The CDR3 spells CSVTSRASGKGEQFF. In nucleotides, the CDR3 is TGCAGCGTGACCTCCCGGGCTAGCGGGAAGGGAGAGCAGTTCTTC. This sequence joins TRBV29-1 and TRBJ2-1; 9 nucleotides line up with TRBD2. V shed 6 bases and J 10 bases; nucleotides not matched to a gene: 16. Germline V CDR1 and CDR2: SQVTM, ANQGSEA. The CDR3 is made up of 15 amino acids.

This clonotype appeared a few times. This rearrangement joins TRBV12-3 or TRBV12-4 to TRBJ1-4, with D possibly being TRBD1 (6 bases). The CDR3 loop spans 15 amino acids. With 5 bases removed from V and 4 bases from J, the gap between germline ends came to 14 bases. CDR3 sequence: CASSHDRFINEKLFF. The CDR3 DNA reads TGTGCCAGCAGTCATGACAGGTTTATTAATGAAAAACTGTTTTTT.

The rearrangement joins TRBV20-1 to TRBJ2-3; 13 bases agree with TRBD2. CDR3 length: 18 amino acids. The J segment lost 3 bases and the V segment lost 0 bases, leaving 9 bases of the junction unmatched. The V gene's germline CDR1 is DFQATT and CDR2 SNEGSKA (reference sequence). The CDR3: CSARDRTSGSILTDTQYF. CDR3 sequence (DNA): TGCAGTGCTAGAGACCGGACTAGCGGGAGCATCTTGACAGATACGCAGTATTTT.

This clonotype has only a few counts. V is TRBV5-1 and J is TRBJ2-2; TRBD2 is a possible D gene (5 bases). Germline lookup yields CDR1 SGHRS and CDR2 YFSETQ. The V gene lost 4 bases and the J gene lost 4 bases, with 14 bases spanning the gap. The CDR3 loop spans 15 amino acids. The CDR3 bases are TGCGCCAGCAGCCCGAACGGGGTTGGCACCGGGGAGCTGTTTTTT. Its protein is CASSPNGVGTGELFF.

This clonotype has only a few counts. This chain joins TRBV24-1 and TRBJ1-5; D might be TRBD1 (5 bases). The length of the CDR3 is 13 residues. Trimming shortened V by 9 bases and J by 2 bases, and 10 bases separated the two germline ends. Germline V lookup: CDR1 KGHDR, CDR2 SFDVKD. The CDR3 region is CATQGGGNQPQHF. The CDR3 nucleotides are TGTGCCACCCAGGGTGGCGGCAATCAGCCCCAGCATTTT.

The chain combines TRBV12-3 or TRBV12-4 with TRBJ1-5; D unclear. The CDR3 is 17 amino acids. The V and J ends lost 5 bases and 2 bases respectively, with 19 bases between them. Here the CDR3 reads CASSRNNGEWGNQPQHF. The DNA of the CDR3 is TGTGCCAGCAGTCGTAACAACGGGGAATGGGGCAATCAGCCCCAGCATTTT.

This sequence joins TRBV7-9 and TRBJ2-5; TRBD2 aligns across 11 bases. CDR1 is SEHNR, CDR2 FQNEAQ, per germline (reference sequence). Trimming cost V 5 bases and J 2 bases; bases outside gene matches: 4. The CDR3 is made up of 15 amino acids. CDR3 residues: CASSVGTSGQETQYF. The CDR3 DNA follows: TGTGCCAGCAGCGTCGGGACTAGCGGACAAGAGACCCAGTACTTC.

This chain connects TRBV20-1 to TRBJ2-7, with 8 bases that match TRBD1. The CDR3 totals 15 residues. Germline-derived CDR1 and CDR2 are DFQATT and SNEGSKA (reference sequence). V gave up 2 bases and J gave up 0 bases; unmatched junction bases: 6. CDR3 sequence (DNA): TGCAGTGCTAGAAGGACAGGGATGAGCTCCTACGAGCAGTACTTC. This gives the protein CSARRTGMSSYEQYF.

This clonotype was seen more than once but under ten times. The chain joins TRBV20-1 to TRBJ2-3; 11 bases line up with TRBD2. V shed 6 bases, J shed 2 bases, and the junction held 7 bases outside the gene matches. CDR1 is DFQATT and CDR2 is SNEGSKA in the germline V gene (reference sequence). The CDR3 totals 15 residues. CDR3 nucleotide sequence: TGCAGTGCGAGGGGGACTAGCGGAGACACAGATACGCAGTATTTT. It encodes CSARGTSGDTDTQYF.

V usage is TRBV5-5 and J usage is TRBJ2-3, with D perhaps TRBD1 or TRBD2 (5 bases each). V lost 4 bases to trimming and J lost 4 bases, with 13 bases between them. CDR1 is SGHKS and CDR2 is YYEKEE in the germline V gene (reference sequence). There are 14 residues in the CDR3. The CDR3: CASSRQTTADTQYF. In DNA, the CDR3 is TGTGCCAGCAGCCGACAGACTACCGCAGATACGCAGTATTTT.

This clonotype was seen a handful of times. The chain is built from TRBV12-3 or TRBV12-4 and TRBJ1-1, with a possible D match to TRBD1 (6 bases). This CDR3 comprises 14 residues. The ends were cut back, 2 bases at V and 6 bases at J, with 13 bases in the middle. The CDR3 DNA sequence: TGTGCCAGCAGTTTATCCCGGGGGCAGGCTGAAGCTTTCTTT. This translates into CASSLSRGQAEAFF.

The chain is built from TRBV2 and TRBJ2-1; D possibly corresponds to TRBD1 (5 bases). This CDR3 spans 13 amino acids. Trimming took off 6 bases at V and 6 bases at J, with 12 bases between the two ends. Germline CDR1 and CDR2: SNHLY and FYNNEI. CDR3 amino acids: CASRPQGVNEQFF. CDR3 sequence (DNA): TGTGCCAGCAGACCTCAAGGGGTCAATGAGCAGTTCTTC.

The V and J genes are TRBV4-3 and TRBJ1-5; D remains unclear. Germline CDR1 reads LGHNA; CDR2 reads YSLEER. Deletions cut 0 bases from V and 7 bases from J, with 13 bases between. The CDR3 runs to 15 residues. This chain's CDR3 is CASSQDLGVGQPQHF. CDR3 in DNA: TGCGCCAGCAGCCAAGATCTGGGAGTGGGGCAGCCCCAGCATTTT.

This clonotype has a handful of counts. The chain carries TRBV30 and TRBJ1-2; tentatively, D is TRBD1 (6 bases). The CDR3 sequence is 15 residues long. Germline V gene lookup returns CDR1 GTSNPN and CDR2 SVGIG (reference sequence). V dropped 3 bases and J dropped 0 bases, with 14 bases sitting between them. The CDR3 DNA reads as TGTGCCTGGAGACGGGCAGGGGCGTCTAACTATGGCTACACCTTC. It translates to CAWRRAGASNYGYTF.

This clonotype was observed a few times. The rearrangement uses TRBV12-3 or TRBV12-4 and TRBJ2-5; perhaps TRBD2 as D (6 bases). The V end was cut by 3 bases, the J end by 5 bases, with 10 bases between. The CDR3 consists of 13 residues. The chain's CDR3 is CASSFGGWETQYF. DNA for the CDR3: TGTGCCAGCAGTTTCGGGGGATGGGAGACCCAGTACTTC.

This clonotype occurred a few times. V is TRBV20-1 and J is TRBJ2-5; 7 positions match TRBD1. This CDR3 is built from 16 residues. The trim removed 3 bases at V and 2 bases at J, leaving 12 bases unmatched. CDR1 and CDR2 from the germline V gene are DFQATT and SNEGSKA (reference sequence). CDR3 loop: CSASPLLQGYQETQYF. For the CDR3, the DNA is TGCAGTGCTAGTCCCCTTTTACAGGGGTATCAAGAGACCCAGTACTTC.

The CDR3 DNA is TGTGCCAGCAGCTCCACTCCGGGACAGGGCGAAGCTTTCTTT. Protein product: CASSSTPGQGEAFF. V and J are TRBV7-9 and TRBJ1-1; 9 bases map to TRBD1. The germline CDR1 and CDR2 sequences are SEHNR and FQNEAQ (reference sequence). V gave up 4 bases and J gave up 8 bases; unmatched junction bases: 8. This CDR3 comprises 14 residues. Complete variable domain (other parts from reference TRBV7-9 and TRBJ1-1): DTGVSQNPRHKITKRGQNVTFRCDPISEHNRLYWYRQTLGQGPEFLTYFQNEAQLEKSRLLSDRFSAERPKGSFSTLEIQRTEQGDSAMYLCASSSTPGQGEAFFGQGTRLTVV.

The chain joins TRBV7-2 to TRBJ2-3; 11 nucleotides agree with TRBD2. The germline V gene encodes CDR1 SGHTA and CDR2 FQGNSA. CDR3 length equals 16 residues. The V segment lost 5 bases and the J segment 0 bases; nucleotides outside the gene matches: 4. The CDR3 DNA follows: TGTGCCAGCAGCACGACTAGCGGGGCTAGCACAGATACGCAGTATTTT. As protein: CASSTTSGASTDTQYF.

CDR3 in amino acids: CASTTGGSYNEQFF. The DNA for the CDR3 is TGTGCCAGCACTACGGGAGGGTCCTACAATGAGCAGTTCTTC. The chain employs TRBV6-2 or TRBV6-3 and TRBJ2-1; 8 bases are shared with TRBD2. CDR3 size: 14 residues. Germline-derived CDR1 and CDR2 are MNHEY and SVGEGT. V gave up 7 bases and J gave up 1 base; unmatched junction bases: 3.

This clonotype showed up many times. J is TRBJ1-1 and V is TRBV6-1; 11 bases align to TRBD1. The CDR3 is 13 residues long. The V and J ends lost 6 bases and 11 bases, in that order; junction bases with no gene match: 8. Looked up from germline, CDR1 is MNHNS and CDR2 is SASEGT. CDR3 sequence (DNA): TGTGCCAGCAGACGGACAGGGGGCTGGTTTGCTTTCTTT. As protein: CASRRTGGWFAFF.

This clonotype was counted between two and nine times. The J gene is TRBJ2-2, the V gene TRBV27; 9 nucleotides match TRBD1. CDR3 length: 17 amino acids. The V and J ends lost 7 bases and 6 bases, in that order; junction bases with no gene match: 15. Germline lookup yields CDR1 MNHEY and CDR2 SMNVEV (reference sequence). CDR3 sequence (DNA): TGTGCCAGCACCCCGTCCGGGACAGGGAGGGAAGCCGGGGAGCTGTTTTTT. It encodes CASTPSGTGREAGELFF.

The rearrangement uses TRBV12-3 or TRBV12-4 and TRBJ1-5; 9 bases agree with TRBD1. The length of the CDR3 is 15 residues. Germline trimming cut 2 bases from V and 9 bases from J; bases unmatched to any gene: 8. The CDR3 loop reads CASSLTAGTGRPQHF. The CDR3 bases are TGTGCCAGCAGTTTAACGGCGGGGACAGGGAGGCCCCAGCATTTT.

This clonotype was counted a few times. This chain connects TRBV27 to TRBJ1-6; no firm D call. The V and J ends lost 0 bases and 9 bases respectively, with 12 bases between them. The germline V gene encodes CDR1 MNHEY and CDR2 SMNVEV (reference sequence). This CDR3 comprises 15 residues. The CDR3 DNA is TGTGCCAGCAGTTTATCGGAGGTGTTTACTTCACCCCTCCACTTT. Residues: CASSLSEVFTSPLHF.

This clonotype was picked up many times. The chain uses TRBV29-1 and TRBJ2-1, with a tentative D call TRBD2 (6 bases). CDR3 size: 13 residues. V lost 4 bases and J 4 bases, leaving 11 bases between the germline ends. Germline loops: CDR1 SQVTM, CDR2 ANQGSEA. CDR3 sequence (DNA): TGCAGCGTTGGGGCAGGGAGGTACAATGAGCAGTTCTTC. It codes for CSVGAGRYNEQFF.

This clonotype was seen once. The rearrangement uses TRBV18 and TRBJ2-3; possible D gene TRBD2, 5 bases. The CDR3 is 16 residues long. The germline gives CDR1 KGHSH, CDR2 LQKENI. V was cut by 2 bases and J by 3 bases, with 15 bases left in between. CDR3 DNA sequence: TGTGCCAGCTCACCAATACGGGAAGCTAGAACAGATACGCAGTATTTT. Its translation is CASSPIREARTDTQYF.

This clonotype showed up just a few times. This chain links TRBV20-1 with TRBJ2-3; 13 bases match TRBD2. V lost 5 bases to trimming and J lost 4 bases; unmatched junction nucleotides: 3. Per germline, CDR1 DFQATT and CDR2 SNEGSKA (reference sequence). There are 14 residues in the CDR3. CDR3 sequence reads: CSAWTSGGPDTQYF. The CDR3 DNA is TGCAGTGCTTGGACTAGCGGGGGACCAGATACGCAGTATTTT.